The 30 T cell receptor beta chains listed next were all sequenced from one sample in a study of cytomegalovirus exposure and HLA in healthy donors. 60 Vbeta and 13 Jbeta primers were used in PCR. Some clones are missing from TCRdb's copy, which holds only in-frame ones; the method was immunoSEQ multiplex PCR. The data hold over 65,000 clones, with 70% to 85% observed a single time. The sample taken for sequencing was PBMCs. Source of these receptors: a man aged 60 to 69 in good health and CMV-seropositive.

The chain carries TRBV11-3 and TRBJ2-1; 10 bases match TRBD1. The CDR3 runs to 15 residues. After removal of 4 bases from V and 4 bases from J, the junction contained 4 bases not matched to a gene. Germline V CDR1 and CDR2: SGHNT, YENEEA. The CDR3 DNA is TGTGCCAGCAGCTCGCCGGGACAGGGGTACAATGAGCAGTTCTTC. Translation gives CASSSPGQGYNEQFF.

The rearrangement links TRBV27 to TRBJ2-7, with TRBD2 matching 11 bases. The CDR3 sequence is 14 residues long. Per the germline V gene, CDR1 is MNHEY and CDR2 is SMNVEV (reference sequence). V shed 6 bases and J 7 bases; nucleotides not matched to a gene: 8. CDR3 loop: CASRGLAVPREQYF. The CDR3, as DNA: TGTGCCAGCAGGGGACTAGCGGTACCTAGGGAGCAGTACTTC.

The J gene is TRBJ1-2, the V gene TRBV5-5; 9 bases align to TRBD1. This CDR3 comprises 16 residues. J lost 0 bases, V lost 4 bases, and 7 bases had no gene match. Germline lookup yields CDR1 SGHKS and CDR2 YYEKEE (reference sequence). For the CDR3, the DNA is TGTGCCAGCAGCCCACGGGGACAGGGCCCTAACTATGGCTACACCTTC. Its translation: CASSPRGQGPNYGYTF. The whole variable domain, filled in from reference TRBV5-5 and TRBJ1-2, reads DAGVTQSPTHLIKTRGQQVTLRCSPISGHKSVSWYQQVLGQGPQFIFQYYEKEERGRGNFPDRFSARQFPNYSSELNVNALLLGDSALYLCASSPRGQGPNYGYTFGSGTRLTVV.

The table lists this clone with a few counts. This chain's CDR3 is CASSRLGGTGGTGELFF. DNA of the CDR3: TGTGCCAGCAGCCGATTAGGGGGGACAGGGGGCACCGGGGAGCTGTTTTTT. The V and J genes are TRBV11-2 and TRBJ2-2; 11 bases match TRBD1. This CDR3 contains 17 residues. V shed 5 bases and J 4 bases; nucleotides not matched to a gene: 9. The germline V gene encodes CDR1 SGHAT and CDR2 FQNNGV.

The chain combines TRBV2 with TRBJ1-5; unclear D gene. Trimming shortened V by 1 base and J by 1 base, and 8 bases separated the two germline ends. CDR3 length: 15 amino acids. The V gene's germline CDR1 is SNHLY and CDR2 FYNNEI. CDR3 amino acids: CASSEGFQSNQPQHF. Here the CDR3 DNA reads TGTGCCAGCAGTGAAGGCTTTCAGAGCAATCAGCCCCAGCATTTT.

The chain links TRBV27 to TRBJ2-1; 8 bases map to TRBD2. The CDR3 has 20 residues. The V and J ends lost 3 bases and 5 bases, in that order; junction bases with no gene match: 21. CDR1 is MNHEY, CDR2 SMNVEV, per germline (reference sequence). The CDR3 reads CASSFQYPLGLAGAHNEQFF. CDR3 DNA sequence: TGTGCCAGCAGTTTCCAATACCCCCTTGGACTAGCAGGTGCCCACAATGAGCAGTTCTTC.

The chain couples TRBV11-3 to TRBJ2-1; 10 nucleotides align to TRBD2. The CDR3 length is 20 residues. From germline, CDR1 is SGHNT and CDR2 YENEEA. V was clipped by 5 bases and J by 4 bases; unmatched bases: 20. The CDR3 spells CASSPGAGLAGVSEYNEQFF. The CDR3, as DNA: TGTGCCAGCAGCCCCGGCGCCGGGCTAGCGGGAGTCTCGGAATACAATGAGCAGTTCTTC.

The rearrangement uses TRBV12-5 and TRBJ2-1; D may be TRBD1 (6 bases). The CDR3 has 13 residues. Trimming took 6 bases from V and 8 from J, leaving 14 bases between them. Germline lookup yields CDR1 LGHNT and CDR2 FRNRAP. The CDR3 loop reads CASGRGQSDEQFF. In nucleotides, the CDR3 is TGTGCTAGTGGCCGAGGACAGTCTGATGAGCAGTTCTTC.

The CDR3 DNA reads TGTGCCAGCAGCTTAGGCCGGGTCTCCAATAGCAATCAGCCCCAGCATTTT. Amino acid sequence: CASSLGRVSNSNQPQHF. The chain carries TRBV7-2 and TRBJ1-5; the D is unclear. The germline V gene has CDR1 SGHTA and CDR2 FQGNSA. The length of the CDR3 is 17 residues. Trimming took off 1 base at V and 0 bases at J, with 13 bases between the two ends.

The rearrangement joins TRBV11-2 to TRBJ2-1, with 10 nucleotides matching TRBD1. From germline, CDR1 is SGHAT and CDR2 FQNNGV. J was trimmed by 6 bases and V by 3 bases; bases with no gene match: 2. CDR3 size: 14 residues. DNA of the CDR3: TGTGCCAGCAGCTTGGGACAGGGGCCCAATGAGCAGTTCTTC. Translated: CASSLGQGPNEQFF.

The rearrangement joins TRBV6-1 to TRBJ1-4, with a possible D match to TRBD1 (6 bases). The CDR3 covers 17 residues. Deletions cut 0 bases from V and 2 bases from J, with 13 bases between. The germline V gene has CDR1 MNHNS and CDR2 SASEGT. In nucleotides, the CDR3 is TGTGCCAGCAGTGAAGCAACAGGGTCATGGACTAATGAAAAACTGTTTTTT. Translated, it gives CASSEATGSWTNEKLFF.

The chain is built from TRBV4-1 and TRBJ2-5; tentative D call: TRBD2 (7 bases). The DNA matches TRBJ2-7 better at its end, which makes the J call doubtful. CDR3 length equals 16 residues. Germline V lookup: CDR1 MGHRA, CDR2 YSYEKL. CDR3 amino acids: CASSQVGASGSYEQYF. CDR3 DNA: TGCGCCAGCAGCCAAGTGGGGGCTAGCGGCTCCTACGAGCAGTACTTC.

The chain is built from TRBV4-2 and TRBJ2-7; no reliable D call. The CDR3 length is 11 residues. Trimming left V 0 bases short and J 7 bases short, with 4 bases between. The germline CDR1 and CDR2 sequences are LGHNA and YNFKEQ. DNA for the CDR3: TGTGCCAGCAGCCAAGAAGAGGAGCAGTACTTC. This translates into CASSQEEEQYF.

The rearrangement links TRBV27 to TRBJ2-2; 8 nucleotides align to TRBD2. The germline CDR1 and CDR2 sequences are MNHEY and SMNVEV (reference sequence). CDR3 length: 15 amino acids. V lost 6 bases, J lost 5 bases, and 8 bases stayed unmatched. The CDR3 region is CASRDGRAWTGELFF. The CDR3 bases are TGTGCCAGCAGAGACGGGAGGGCATGGACCGGGGAGCTGTTTTTT.

The chain couples TRBV4-1 to TRBJ2-3; D is perhaps TRBD1 (5 bases). Trimming took 0 bases from V and 7 from J, leaving 17 bases between them. Germline V gene lookup returns CDR1 MGHRA and CDR2 YSYEKL. The CDR3 is 16 residues long. For the CDR3, the DNA is TGCGCCAGCAGCCAAGATGAGGCAGGGAAGAGAAATACGCAGTATTTT. Protein: CASSQDEAGKRNTQYF.

The V call is TRBV15, the J call TRBJ2-7; 10 nucleotides line up with TRBD1. Germline V CDR1 and CDR2: LNHNV, YYDKDF (reference sequence). The CDR3 spans 16 residues. The V gene end was trimmed by 1 base and the J gene end by 5 bases; junction bases not matched to a gene: 8. The CDR3 loop reads CATSRGKDRGRNEQYF. The DNA of the CDR3 is TGTGCCACCAGCAGAGGAAAGGACAGGGGGAGAAACGAGCAGTACTTC.

The chain has TRBV6-5 and TRBJ2-5; D perhaps matches TRBD2 (6 bases). V was clipped by 10 bases and J by 6 bases, with 24 bases between them. CDR3 length equals 15 residues. The germline CDR1 and CDR2 sequences are MNHEY and SVGAGI. The chain's CDR3 is CATNREGGTLQTQYF. For the CDR3, the DNA is TGTGCCACCAACCGAGAGGGTGGGACTCTGCAGACCCAGTACTTC.

The V gene is TRBV7-8, the J gene TRBJ1-2; 9 bases agree with TRBD1. V lost 0 bases to trimming and J lost 4 bases; unmatched junction nucleotides: 3. This CDR3 spans 15 amino acids. Germline CDR1 and CDR2: SGHVS and FQNEAQ. CDR3 coding DNA: TGTGCCAGCAGCTTAGCAACAGGGGGCGGCTATGGCTACACCTTC. Its translation: CASSLATGGGYGYTF.

This rearrangement joins TRBV11-3 to TRBJ2-1, with 7 bases matching TRBD2. J was trimmed by 0 bases and V by 3 bases; bases with no gene match: 2. The CDR3 is made up of 15 amino acids. Germline assignment: CDR1 SGHNT and CDR2 YENEEA. The CDR3 region is CASSLGGSSYNEQFF. The CDR3 DNA reads TGTGCCAGCAGCTTGGGAGGGAGCTCCTACAATGAGCAGTTCTTC.

In this sample, this clone turned up once. The CDR3 loop reads CASSYGTFTGELFF. DNA of the CDR3: TGTGCCAGCAGTTATGGGACTTTCACCGGGGAGCTGTTTTTT. This rearrangement joins TRBV27 to TRBJ2-2, with D possibly matching TRBD2 (6 bases). Germline-derived CDR1 and CDR2 are MNHEY and SMNVEV (reference sequence). Trimming took 4 bases from V and 4 from J, leaving 10 bases between them. The CDR3 has 14 residues.

The chain has TRBV19 and TRBJ1-6; TRBD1 aligns across 8 bases. The CDR3 sequence is 16 residues long. V was pared by 7 bases and J by 3 bases, with 8 bases of the junction left unmatched. Germline CDR1 LNHDA, CDR2 SQIVND (reference sequence). The CDR3 nucleotides are TGTGCCAGTAACGTACCAGGGGGCGGCTATAATTCACCCCTCCACTTT. Translated, it gives CASNVPGGGYNSPLHF. The variable domain in full, with the rest retrieved from reference TRBV19 and TRBJ1-6, is DGGITQSPKYLFRKEGQNVTLSCEQNLNHDAMYWYRQDPGQGLRLIYYSQIVNDFQKGDIAEGYSVSREKKESFPLTVTSAQKNPTAFYLCASNVPGGGYNSPLHFGNGTRLTVT.

The J gene is TRBJ1-6, the V gene TRBV6-6; no firm D call. The V gene lost 5 bases and the J gene lost 10 bases, with 12 bases spanning the gap. The CDR3 extends over 13 amino acids. Germline assignment: CDR1 MNHNY and CDR2 SVGAGI (reference sequence). Here the CDR3 reads CASSTYTQSPLHF. The DNA for the CDR3 is TGTGCCAGCAGTACCTACACACAGTCACCCCTCCACTTT.

Only a few counts were recorded for this clone. The V and J genes are TRBV5-5 and TRBJ1-5; D uncertain. This CDR3 spans 13 amino acids. Germline CDR1 is SGHKS and CDR2 is YYEKEE (reference sequence). V shed 5 bases and J shed 3 bases, with 9 bases lying between them. The chain's CDR3 is CASSTSPNQPQHF. Written as DNA, the CDR3 is TGTGCCAGCAGTACGAGTCCCAATCAGCCCCAGCATTTT. Full variable domain (remainder filled in from reference TRBV5-5 and TRBJ1-5): DAGVTQSPTHLIKTRGQQVTLRCSPISGHKSVSWYQQVLGQGPQFIFQYYEKEERGRGNFPDRFSARQFPNYSSELNVNALLLGDSALYLCASSTSPNQPQHFGDGTRLSIL.

The J gene is TRBJ2-5, the V gene TRBV2; 8 bases align to TRBD2. The CDR3 sequence is 15 residues long. Unmatched junction bases numbered 10, after V lost 8 bases and J lost 2 bases. Germline lookup yields CDR1 SNHLY and CDR2 FYNNEI. The CDR3 protein is CASVHETSVQETQYF. CDR3 bases: TGTGCCAGCGTCCATGAGACTAGCGTACAAGAGACCCAGTACTTC.

This clone has a single count. The chain joins TRBV6-4 to TRBJ2-1; 11 positions match TRBD2. The germline gives CDR1 MRHNA, CDR2 SNTAGT. The CDR3 loop spans 15 amino acids. With 2 bases clipped from V and 3 bases from J, the junction kept 0 bases outside the gene matches. CDR3 amino acids: CASSDGTSGYNEQFF. For the CDR3, the DNA is TGTGCCAGCAGTGACGGGACTAGCGGCTACAATGAGCAGTTCTTC.

A single count supports this clone. The V and J genes are TRBV27 and TRBJ1-2, with 10 positions matching TRBD1. The CDR3 is made up of 15 amino acids. CDR1 is MNHEY, CDR2 SMNVEV, per germline (reference sequence). V trimming: 4 bases; J trimming: 8 bases; junction bases outside the gene matches: 10. The CDR3 DNA reads TGTGCCAGCAGTTCCACTCCGGGACAGGGGAGCGGCTACACCTTC. Its translation is CASSSTPGQGSGYTF.

V is TRBV11-3 and J is TRBJ2-1, with TRBD2 matching 8 bases. The CDR3 spans 16 residues. The V gene's germline CDR1 is SGHNT and CDR2 YENEEA. The J segment lost 4 bases and the V segment lost 1 base, leaving 6 bases of the junction unmatched. Here the CDR3 reads CASSLVRGASYNEQFF. CDR3 DNA: TGTGCCAGCAGCTTAGTGCGGGGGGCCTCGTACAATGAGCAGTTCTTC.

The gene calls are TRBV2 and TRBJ1-5, with TRBD1 matching over 7 bases. The CDR3 totals 15 residues. Unmatched junction bases numbered 14, after V lost 8 bases and J lost 7 bases. Looked up from germline, CDR1 is SNHLY and CDR2 is FYNNEI. For the CDR3, the DNA is TGTGCCAGCGGAGGGATGACAGGGTATTCGCAGCCCCAGCATTTT. Amino acid sequence: CASGGMTGYSQPQHF.

The rearrangement uses TRBV7-8 and TRBJ1-1; TRBD1 matches 9 bases. Looked up from germline, CDR1 is SGHVS and CDR2 is FQNEAQ. J gave up 4 bases and V 3 bases, and 6 bases lay outside the gene matches. This CDR3 is 15 amino acids long. Here the CDR3 reads CASSFTGGGSTEAFF. The CDR3 region has the DNA TGTGCCAGCAGCTTTACAGGGGGCGGGAGCACTGAAGCTTTCTTT.

This chain connects TRBV2 to TRBJ2-2; 11 nucleotides agree with TRBD2. There are 16 residues in the CDR3. Germline V gives CDR1 SNHLY, CDR2 FYNNEI. J was trimmed by 6 bases and V by 5 bases; bases with no gene match: 8. DNA of the CDR3: TGTGCCAGCAGTAAGGAGGGACTAGCGGCCGCCGGGGAGCTGTTTTTT. Encoded protein: CASSKEGLAAAGELFF.